Presented here are 32 T cell receptor beta chains from one specimen sequenced in a study of cytomegalovirus exposure and HLA in healthy donors (dated by TCRdb to between 2016 and 2019). Receptors were amplified or captured by the immunoSEQ multiplex PCR assay. TCRdb mirrors the immuneACCESS table, restricted to in-frame sequences. Some clones are absent from its copies; in checked studies, under half trace to an unresolved V gene, and the reason for the others is unknown. Within this sample are fewer than 120,000 clones, with approximately 87% of them counted one time only. The biggest ten clones account for 1.4% of the sample. The sample consisted of PBMCs. These receptors all stem from a woman under 40 in good health and CMV-seropositive.

V is TRBV29-1 and J is TRBJ1-1, with D maybe TRBD1 (5 bases). Germline V gene sequence: CDR1 SQVTM, CDR2 ANQGSEA. V lost 5 bases and J lost 10, with 14 bases in between. CDR3 length equals 11 residues. The CDR3, as DNA: TGCAGCGTTCCTGGGGCGCCCCGAGCTTTCTTT. It specifies CSVPGAPRAFF.

V is TRBV9 and J is TRBJ1-4; 7 nucleotides line up with TRBD1. Trimming removed 1 base from V and 11 bases from J; junction bases left unmatched: 5. The germline CDR1 and CDR2 sequences are SGDLS and YYNGEE. The CDR3 covers 13 residues. The CDR3 DNA follows: TGTGCCAGCAGCGTATCCGGGACAGATAAACTGTTTTTT. Amino acids: CASSVSGTDKLFF.

The rearrangement joins TRBV29-1 to TRBJ2-7; 13 positions agree with TRBD2. V shed 6 bases and J 4 bases; nucleotides not matched to a gene: 6. The CDR3 loop spans 14 amino acids. CDR1 is SQVTM, CDR2 ANQGSEA, per germline. The CDR3 loop is CSVVGLAGTYEQYF. The CDR3 nucleotides are TGCAGCGTCGTGGGACTAGCGGGGACTTACGAGCAGTACTTC.

The chain joins TRBV28 to TRBJ2-5; 9 nucleotides match TRBD2. The CDR3 sequence is 17 residues long. The trim removed 5 bases at V and 4 bases at J, leaving 14 bases unmatched. Germline CDR1 reads MDHEN; CDR2 reads SYDVKM. The DNA for the CDR3 is TGTGCCAGCAGTCCCCTTTGGGGTAGCGGGAGTCTAGAGACCCAGTACTTC. Residues: CASSPLWGSGSLETQYF.

This clone was seen just once. The chain has TRBV30 and TRBJ2-4; 13 bases line up with TRBD2. This CDR3 spans 16 amino acids. Losses at the gene ends were 2 bases for V and 7 bases for J; bases not matched to a gene: 8. Germline loops: CDR1 GTSNPN, CDR2 SVGIG (reference sequence). The CDR3 sequence: CAWSLGLAGRGNIQYF. CDR3 coding DNA: TGTGCCTGGAGTTTGGGACTAGCGGGAAGAGGGAACATTCAGTACTTC.

The chain recombines TRBV7-9 with TRBJ2-3, with 8 bases aligning to TRBD2. The CDR3 contains 15 residues. V lost 3 bases to trimming and J lost 5 bases; unmatched junction nucleotides: 7. Per the germline V gene, CDR1 is SEHNR and CDR2 is FQNEAQ (reference sequence). The CDR3 is CASSFLAGGGDTQYF. CDR3 nucleotides: TGTGCCAGCAGCTTTTTGGCGGGGGGAGGAGATACGCAGTATTTT.

The rearrangement joins TRBV5-1 to TRBJ2-7, with 10 nucleotides matching TRBD1. The CDR3 totals 17 residues. The germline gives CDR1 SGHRS, CDR2 YFSETQ. The V gene end was trimmed by 4 bases and the J gene end by 5 bases; junction bases not matched to a gene: 15. CDR3 sequence reads: CASSPKVQGQGRNEQYF. The CDR3 DNA reads as TGCGCCAGCAGCCCGAAGGTGCAGGGACAGGGGAGAAACGAGCAGTACTTC.

This rearrangement joins TRBV5-4 to TRBJ2-1; 9 bases are a match to TRBD2. V trimming: 5 bases; J trimming: 7 bases; junction bases outside the gene matches: 4. CDR1 and CDR2 (germline): SGHNT, YYREEE (reference sequence). This CDR3 has 13 amino acids. The CDR3 sequence: CASSYSGGNEQFF. CDR3 in DNA: TGTGCCAGCAGTTATAGCGGGGGAAATGAGCAGTTCTTC.

This chain joins TRBV4-1 and TRBJ2-2; 13 bases fit TRBD2. CDR1 is MGHRA and CDR2 is YSYEKL in the germline V gene. The CDR3 runs 17 residues. Trimming cost V 4 bases and J 1 base; bases outside gene matches: 3. This CDR3 reads CASSLRTSGGNTGELFF. The CDR3 nucleotides read TGCGCCAGCAGCCTCCGGACTAGCGGGGGGAACACCGGGGAGCTGTTTTTT.

V gene TRBV13 combines with J gene TRBJ2-7; 15 nucleotides line up with TRBD2. The J segment lost 9 bases and the V segment lost 4 bases, leaving 4 bases of the junction unmatched. Looked up from germline, CDR1 is PRHDT and CDR2 is FYEKMQ (reference sequence). The CDR3 runs 14 residues. The CDR3 loop reads CASSSTGLAGGQYF. The CDR3 coding sequence is TGTGCCAGCAGCTCTACGGGACTAGCGGGGGGGCAGTACTTC.

The J gene is TRBJ2-7, the V gene TRBV4-1; 8 bases are shared with TRBD1. V trimming: 4 bases; J trimming: 6 bases; junction bases outside the gene matches: 5. The germline CDR1 and CDR2 sequences are MGHRA and YSYEKL. The CDR3 has 13 amino acids. For the CDR3, the DNA is TGCGCCAGCAGCCGGGCAGGGGGCAGCGAGCAGTACTTC. Translated, it gives CASSRAGGSEQYF.

This clone was detected once. The V call is TRBV7-9, the J call TRBJ2-1; tentative D call: TRBD2 (5 bases). CDR3 length: 12 amino acids. Per germline, CDR1 SEHNR and CDR2 FQNEAQ (reference sequence). V was cut by 5 bases and J by 11 bases, with 13 bases left in between. The CDR3 DNA follows: TGTGCCAGCAGCGAAACTAGTTATCAGCAGTTCTTC. Its protein product is CASSETSYQQFF. The variable domain in full, completed from reference TRBV7-9 and TRBJ2-1, reads DTGVSQNPRHKITKRGQNVTFRCDPISEHNRLYWYRQTLGQGPEFLTYFQNEAQLEKSRLLSDRFSAERPKGSFSTLEIQRTEQGDSAMYLCASSETSYQQFFGPGTRLTVL.

The rearrangement joins TRBV29-1 to TRBJ2-5, with D tentatively TRBD2 (6 bases). The V end was cut by 4 bases, the J end by 1 base, with 19 bases between. CDR1 is SQVTM and CDR2 is ANQGSEA in the germline V gene. The CDR3 is made up of 16 amino acids. The DNA for the CDR3 is TGCAGCGTTGCGGTCCATGGGCGGGACCCCCAAGAGACCCAGTACTTC. Translation gives CSVAVHGRDPQETQYF.

The chain combines TRBV29-1 with TRBJ1-4; D possibly corresponds to TRBD1 (6 bases). The V and J ends lost 6 bases and 6 bases respectively, with 17 bases between them. Germline V gene data show CDR1 as SQVTM and CDR2 as ANQGSEA. The CDR3 extends over 14 amino acids. CDR3 amino acids: CSVRVTGMDEKLFF. The CDR3 DNA reads as TGCAGCGTCAGAGTCACAGGGATGGATGAAAAACTGTTTTTT.

The rearrangement uses TRBV6-1 and TRBJ1-2; maybe TRBD1 (6 bases). The germline CDR1 and CDR2 sequences are MNHNS and SASEGT. Trimming removed 6 bases from V and 7 bases from J, with 12 bases in between. The CDR3 spans 12 residues. The CDR3 reads CASRDGGLGYTF. The CDR3 nucleotides read TGTGCCAGCAGAGACGGGGGGCTTGGCTACACCTTC.

Here the CDR3 reads CASSSQRGTEAFF. CDR3 DNA: TGTGCCAGCAGTTCTCAGCGGGGAACTGAAGCTTTCTTT. The chain employs TRBV6-6 and TRBJ1-1, with D uncertain. V was cut by 4 bases and J by 5 bases, with 11 bases left in between. Germline V gives CDR1 MNHNY, CDR2 SVGAGI (reference sequence). CDR3 size: 13 residues.

DNA for the CDR3: TGTGCCAGCAGCTTGGAGAGGTATTCACCCCTCCACTTT. Its translation: CASSLERYSPLHF. The chain joins TRBV5-5 to TRBJ1-6; D remains unclear. Germline V gene sequence: CDR1 SGHKS, CDR2 YYEKEE (reference sequence). The CDR3 covers 13 residues. V gave up 0 bases and J gave up 8 bases, with 6 bases separating them.

The gene calls are TRBV25-1 and TRBJ1-4; D not resolved. CDR3 length: 17 residues. Trimming shortened V by 3 bases and J by 0 bases, and 14 bases separated the two germline ends. From germline, CDR1 is MGHDK and CDR2 SYGVNS. The CDR3 region is CASSDRHSLPTNEKLFF. The CDR3 coding sequence is TGTGCCAGCAGTGATAGACACTCCTTACCAACTAATGAAAAACTGTTTTTT.

The chain couples TRBV9 to TRBJ1-2, with 9 bases identical to TRBD1. The J segment lost 5 bases and the V segment lost 4 bases, leaving 9 bases of the junction unmatched. Germline loops: CDR1 SGDLS, CDR2 YYNGEE. This CDR3 contains 15 residues. CDR3 sequence: CASSLTGGADYGYTF. The CDR3, as DNA: TGTGCCAGCAGCCTTACAGGGGGCGCGGATTATGGCTACACCTTC.

This sequence joins TRBV7-2 and TRBJ2-3, with D hard to call. Germline assignment: CDR1 SGHTA and CDR2 FQGNSA. Trimming removed 5 bases at V and 0 bases at J, with 18 bases between. CDR3 length: 17 amino acids. The CDR3 sequence is CASSVFPRFGSTDTQYF. CDR3 nucleotides: TGTGCCAGCAGCGTGTTCCCGAGGTTTGGAAGCACAGATACGCAGTATTTT.

The chain couples TRBV4-1 to TRBJ2-1; 9 nucleotides match TRBD2. CDR3 length: 17 residues. V gave up 3 bases and J gave up 8 bases; unmatched junction bases: 14. CDR1 and CDR2 (germline): MGHRA, YSYEKL. This CDR3 reads CASSHLGVRTSADEQFF. Here the CDR3 DNA reads TGCGCCAGCAGCCACCTAGGGGTAAGGACTAGCGCCGATGAGCAGTTCTTC.

This clone was seen at least ten times. J is TRBJ1-2 and V is TRBV27; D gene ambiguous. The CDR3 is 15 residues long. CDR1 is MNHEY and CDR2 is SMNVEV in the germline V gene (reference sequence). V gave up 0 bases and J gave up 5 bases, with 13 bases separating them. CDR3 in amino acids: CASSLSAGLIYGYTF. The CDR3 bases are TGTGCCAGCAGTTTATCGGCAGGACTGATTTATGGCTACACCTTC.

The rearrangement links TRBV10-3 to TRBJ1-1, with D perhaps TRBD1 (6 bases). CDR1 is ENHRY and CDR2 is SYGVKD in the germline V gene. The germline V and J ends were trimmed by 0 bases and 10 bases, with 12 bases remaining between them. The CDR3 is 13 amino acids. CDR3 sequence (DNA): TGTGCCATCAGTGAGTCCGGGGACACACGAGCTTTCTTT. It encodes CAISESGDTRAFF.

This clone came up once. This chain connects TRBV27 to TRBJ2-6, with D uncertain. This CDR3 has 14 amino acids. The germline gives CDR1 MNHEY, CDR2 SMNVEV (reference sequence). Trimming took 5 bases from V and 4 from J, leaving 9 bases between them. The CDR3: CASSDTWGANVLTF. The CDR3 coding sequence is TGTGCCAGCAGTGACACCTGGGGGGCCAACGTCCTGACTTTC. Supplemented by reference TRBV27 and TRBJ2-6, the full variable domain reads EAQVTQNPRYLITVTGKKLTVTCSQNMNHEYMSWYRQDPGLGLRQIYYSMNVEVTDKGDVPEGYKVSRKEKRNFPLILESPSPNQTSLYFCASSDTWGANVLTFGAGSRLTVL.

This chain connects TRBV6-1 to TRBJ1-4, with D perhaps matching TRBD1 (6 bases). Germline CDR1 MNHNS, CDR2 SASEGT. This CDR3 spans 15 amino acids. The V end was cut by 5 bases, the J end by 4 bases, with 14 bases between. CDR3 sequence (DNA): TGTGCCAGCAGTCTCGTGACAGGTGTTAATGAAAAACTGTTTTTT. This sequence encodes CASSLVTGVNEKLFF.

This rearrangement joins TRBV21-1 to TRBJ2-7; TRBD1, the table's D call, lacks a check against the DNA. TRBV21-1 is a listed pseudogene. The CDR3 is made up of 17 amino acids. The DNA for the CDR3 is TGTGCCAGCAGCAAAGCGGCACCGACAGGACGGGACTACGAGCAGTACTTC. Encoded protein: CASSKAAPTGRDYEQYF.

The V gene is TRBV6-5, the J gene TRBJ2-1, with TRBD2 as a possible D gene (5 bases). Germline CDR1 reads MNHEY; CDR2 reads SVGAGI. V was cut by 6 bases and J by 1 base, with 13 bases left in between. The CDR3 is made up of 15 amino acids. CDR3 sequence: CASRLAGLSYNEQFF. CDR3 sequence (DNA): TGTGCCAGCAGGTTGGCGGGTCTTTCCTACAATGAGCAGTTCTTC.

This chain links TRBV28 with TRBJ2-7; 8 bases are shared with TRBD2. In germline, CDR1 is MDHEN, CDR2 SYDVKM. The CDR3 length is 14 residues. With 6 bases clipped from V and 1 base from J, the junction kept 5 bases outside the gene matches. The CDR3 loop is CASSWGGGSYEQYF. CDR3 DNA: TGTGCCAGCAGCTGGGGCGGGGGGTCCTACGAGCAGTACTTC.

The chain employs TRBV28 and TRBJ2-1; TRBD2 might be the D (5 bases). The CDR3 runs 15 residues. CDR1 and CDR2 (germline): MDHEN, SYDVKM. The V end lost 2 bases, the J end lost 7 bases, and 15 bases lay between the germline ends. CDR3 residues: CASSLVGITRNEQFF. As DNA, the CDR3 is TGTGCCAGCAGTTTAGTAGGCATTACTAGGAATGAGCAGTTCTTC.

The chain combines TRBV6-5 with TRBJ2-2; weak D call: TRBD1 (6 bases). CDR1 is MNHEY, CDR2 SVGAGI, per germline. The CDR3 consists of 13 residues. The germline V and J ends were trimmed by 6 bases and 5 bases, with 10 bases remaining between them. CDR3 DNA: TGTGCCAGCAGCAGGACAGAAACCGGGGAGCTGTTTTTT. The encoded protein is CASSRTETGELFF.

The rearrangement links TRBV28 to TRBJ1-4; TRBD1 is a possible D gene (5 bases). Germline V gene lookup returns CDR1 MDHEN and CDR2 SYDVKM. This CDR3 comprises 17 residues. Trimming removed 4 bases at V and 2 bases at J, with 17 bases between. The DNA of the CDR3 is TGTGCCAGCAGTTCACCCCTTGGGCGGGGCACTAATGAAAAACTGTTTTTT. Translated, it gives CASSSPLGRGTNEKLFF.

The genes are TRBV29-1 and TRBJ2-7; D might be TRBD1 or TRBD2, each matching 9 bases. CDR3 length: 16 amino acids. The V end lost 3 bases, the J end lost 7 bases, and 25 bases lay between the germline ends. In germline, CDR1 is SQVTM, CDR2 ANQGSEA. This CDR3 is CSVDGGTGILAGEQYF. CDR3 nucleotides: TGCAGCGTTGACGGGGGGACAGGGATTCTAGCGGGAGAGCAGTACTTC.